This T cell receptor (beta chain) came from a study of blood T cell repertoires in COVID-19. Looking at the study overall: PBMCs, B-cell-depleted T cells, or T cells were the source of the cDNA or gDNA that made up the material.

TCRdb keeps only in-frame clones here, not all; method: immunoSEQ multiplex PCR. Counted here are under 400,000 clones, about 91% occurring once; the ten biggest clones make up 1.5% to 2%. V was shortened by 3 bases and J by 5 bases, with 13 bases between the two germline ends. Germline V gene data show CDR1 as SGHVS and CDR2 as FNYEAQ. The CDR3 spans 14 residues. The sample taken for sequencing was peripheral blood. The V and J genes are TRBV7-6 and TRBJ2-5; TRBD2 is a possible D gene (6 bases). This TCR was sampled from a woman aged 30 to 39 with COVID-19, enrolled during active disease. The CDR3 region is CASSFSGDWETQYF. The CDR3 nucleotides are TGTGCCAGCAGCTTTTCGGGGGATTGGGAGACCCAGTACTTC.